A selection of T cell receptor beta chains follows, all from one sample in a study of molecular identifiers for immune sequencing clone quantification. TCRdb re-called the PCR reads through MiXCR, storing one row per CDR3 protein. The sample records 50,000 or so distinct CDR3 sequences, about 25% being singletons. The sequencing sample was made of naive CD8+ T cells from blood, with Jurkat cell RNA spiked in. Receptors originate from a human donor in good health. Some libraries in this study had Jurkat cell RNA spiked in. The CDR3 runs from the conserved cysteine through the conserved F or W. Each record gives: CDR3 protein, J gene, V gene.

CDR3aa: CASSQGTGIAYEQYF; j_gene: TRBJ2-7; v_gene: TRBV4-3
CDR3aa: CSVQASPGLATYEQYF; j_gene: TRBJ2-7; v_gene: TRBV29-1
CDR3aa: CASSYVGPTDARHF; j_gene: TRBJ1-5; v_gene: TRBV6-2/TRBV6-3
CDR3aa: CASSLDWQGVGNTIYF; j_gene: TRBJ1-3; v_gene: TRBV7-2
CDR3aa: CASSQDRQGRFFGELFF; j_gene: TRBJ2-2; v_gene: TRBV4-3
CDR3aa: CSARAAGTGYEQYF; j_gene: TRBJ2-7; v_gene: TRBV20-1
CDR3aa: CASSVGVAGGAYEQYF; j_gene: TRBJ2-7; v_gene: TRBV9
CDR3aa: CASSLSWRGTNEKLFF; j_gene: TRBJ1-4; v_gene: TRBV7-9
CDR3aa: CASRAGDTGYPNQPQHF; j_gene: TRBJ1-5; v_gene: TRBV27
CDR3aa: CASSLVTANYEQYF; j_gene: TRBJ2-7; v_gene: TRBV5-5
CDR3aa: CSAREVAGAVEQYF; j_gene: TRBJ2-7; v_gene: TRBV20-1
CDR3aa: CASRPSGSLGEQYF; j_gene: TRBJ2-7; v_gene: TRBV5-4
CDR3aa: CASSHQTTVTTSYEQYF; j_gene: TRBJ2-7; v_gene: TRBV4-1
CDR3aa: CASSQQAWGAGELFF; j_gene: TRBJ2-2; v_gene: TRBV4-3
CDR3aa: CASSFLLGLGFYEQYF; j_gene: TRBJ2-7; v_gene: TRBV6-2/TRBV6-3
CDR3aa: CTSSDGAGGASDTQYF; j_gene: TRBJ2-3; v_gene: TRBV6-2/TRBV6-3
CDR3aa: CASRRDVDQPQHF; j_gene: TRBJ1-5; v_gene: TRBV27
CDR3aa: CASSYSVAVKNTGELFF; j_gene: TRBJ2-2; v_gene: TRBV6-5